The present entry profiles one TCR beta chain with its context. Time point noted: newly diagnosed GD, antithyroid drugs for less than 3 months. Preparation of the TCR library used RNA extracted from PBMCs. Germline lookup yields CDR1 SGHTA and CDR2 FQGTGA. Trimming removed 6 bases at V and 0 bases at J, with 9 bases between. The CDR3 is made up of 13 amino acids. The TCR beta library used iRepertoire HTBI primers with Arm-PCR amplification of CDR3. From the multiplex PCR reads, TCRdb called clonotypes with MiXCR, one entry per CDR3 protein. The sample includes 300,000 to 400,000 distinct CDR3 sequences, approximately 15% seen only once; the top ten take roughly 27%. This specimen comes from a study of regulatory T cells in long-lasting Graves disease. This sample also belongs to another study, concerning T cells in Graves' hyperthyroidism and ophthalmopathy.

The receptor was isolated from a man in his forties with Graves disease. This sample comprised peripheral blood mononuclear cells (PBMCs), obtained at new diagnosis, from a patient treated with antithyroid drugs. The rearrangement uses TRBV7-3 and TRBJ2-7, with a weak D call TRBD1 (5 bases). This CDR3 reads CASRGAYSYEQYF. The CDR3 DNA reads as TGTGCCAGCAGAGGGGCTTACTCCTACGAGCAGTACTTC.